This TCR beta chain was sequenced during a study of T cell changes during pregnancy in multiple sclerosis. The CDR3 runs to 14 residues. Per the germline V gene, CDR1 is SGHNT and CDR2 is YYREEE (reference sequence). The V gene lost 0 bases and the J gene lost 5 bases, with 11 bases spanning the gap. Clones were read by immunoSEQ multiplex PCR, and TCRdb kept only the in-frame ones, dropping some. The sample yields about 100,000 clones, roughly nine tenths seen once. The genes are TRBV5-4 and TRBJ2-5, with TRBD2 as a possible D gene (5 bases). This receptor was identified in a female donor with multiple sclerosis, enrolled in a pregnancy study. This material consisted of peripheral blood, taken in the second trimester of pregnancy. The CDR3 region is CASSLDPREETQYF. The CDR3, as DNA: TGTGCCAGCAGCTTGGATCCTAGGGAGGAGACCCAGTACTTC.